This is a list of T cell receptor beta chains from one sample in a study of OX40 agonist ivuxolimab in advanced cancers. The repertoire was sequenced with immunoSEQ multiplex PCR; TCRdb's copy has only in-frame clones and lacks some. The repertoire holds more than 60,000 clones, with 85% as singletons. This material consisted of CD4+ or CD8+ T cells sorted from blood, taken in a trial of the OX40 agonist ivuxolimab. These receptors came from an adult with an advanced solid tumor such as melanoma, head and neck, liver or kidney cancer. Both conserved end residues are part of each CDR3. Each record gives: D gene, V gene, clone size, J gene, CDR3 DNA, CDR3 protein. A D gene is named only where the DNA matches it firmly. The size entry is marked missing in some rows and otherwise reads once, few, many or a size class.

TRBD2,TRBV7-6,.,TRBJ2-2,TGTGCCAGCAGCTTAGGCGGGGGGGGCCACACCGGGGAGCTGTTTTTT,CASSLGGGGHTGELFF
.,TRBV18,.,TRBJ2-7,TGTGCCAGCTCACCACCGGGGGGAGTTTACGAGCAGTACTTC,CASSPPGGVYEQYF
TRBD1,TRBV7-8,once,TRBJ1-5,TGTGCCAGCAGCTTACAGGGGGCAAACCAGCCCCAGCATTTT,CASSLQGANQPQHF
.,TRBV25-1,.,TRBJ2-1,TGTGCCAGCAGTGAAGACGTGGGTGAGCAGTTCTTC,CASSEDVGEQFF
.,TRBV27,.,TRBJ1-2,TGTGCCAGCAGTTTATACGTCGAAGCTAACTATGGCTACACCTTC,CASSLYVEANYGYTF
TRBD2,TRBV7-3,.,TRBJ2-1,TGTGCCAGCAGCCCACTAGCGGGGGGGAGAAATGAGCAGTTCTTC,CASSPLAGGRNEQFF
.,TRBV18,.,TRBJ2-3,TGTGCCAGCTCACCGTCAACAGGGTCGCCTAGCACAGATACGCAGTATTTT,CASSPSTGSPSTDTQYF
TRBD1,TRBV10-1,few,TRBJ2-7,TGCGCCAGCGGGGACAGCACCTCCTACGAGCAGTACTTC,CASGDSTSYEQYF
.,TRBV7-3,.,TRBJ2-2,TGTGCCAGCAGCCCCCAGTTGCGCGGGGAGGGGGAGCTGTTTTTT,CASSPQLRGEGELFF
.,TRBV7-2,.,TRBJ2-5,TGTGCCAGCAGCTTAATCGGGAACAATCAAGAGACCCAGTACTTC,CASSLIGNNQETQYF
TRBD1,TRBV6-1,.,TRBJ1-1,TGTGCCAGCAAGGCAGGGGGAACTGAAGCTTTCTTT,CASKAGGTEAFF
.,TRBV6-6,.,TRBJ2-5,TGTGCCAGCAATGTCCGGGGGGCGGGCCAAGAGACCCAGTACTTC,CASNVRGAGQETQYF
TRBD2,TRBV7-8,.,TRBJ2-3,TGTGCCAGCAGCACGGGACTAGCGGGGCAATCAGATACGCAGTATTTT,CASSTGLAGQSDTQYF
.,TRBV5-8,.,TRBJ1-4,TGTGCCAGCACCCCCCGGAGGGGGGGTAATGAAAAACTGTTTTTT,CASTPRRGGNEKLFF
.,TRBV4-3,.,TRBJ2-6,TGCGCCAGCAGCCAAGAGCTGGGGCTAGGGGCCAACGTCCTGACTTTC,CASSQELGLGANVLTF
.,TRBV7-2,.,TRBJ1-1,TGTGCCAGCAGCTTCGCATGGTTGAACACTGAAGCTTTCTTT,CASSFAWLNTEAFF
.,TRBV19,.,TRBJ2-3,TGTGCCAGTAGTATCCAGGGCCTAGCAGGCACAGATACGCAGTATTTT,CASSIQGLAGTDTQYF
.,TRBV4-2,.,TRBJ1-4,TGTGCCAGCAGCCTGACATCAGGTGCAACTAATGAAAAACTGTTTTTT,CASSLTSGATNEKLFF
.,TRBV7-9,.,TRBJ2-5,TGTGCCAGCAGTTTAAATCAAGGGGAAGAGACCCAGTACTTC,CASSLNQGEETQYF
.,TRBV4-3,.,TRBJ1-6,TGCGCCAGCAGCCAAGATTACGCAGGGGATTCACCCCTCCACTTT,CASSQDYAGDSPLHF
.,TRBV19,.,TRBJ1-1,TGTGCCAGTAGTATAGGACGACGTGACACTGAAGCTTTCTTT,CASSIGRRDTEAFF
.,TRBV9,.,TRBJ1-3,TGTGCCAGCAGCGTAGATCCCCAGGGCCCCCCTGGAAACACCATATATTTT,CASSVDPQGPPGNTIYF
.,TRBV6-1,.,TRBJ1-1,TGTGCCAGCAGCCAGACAGGGAACACTGAAGCTTTCTTT,CASSQTGNTEAFF
TRBD1,TRBV30,few,TRBJ1-6,TGTGCCTGGAGTAGGGGACAGACTCTACCCCTCCACTTT,CAWSRGQTLPLHF
.,TRBV19,.,TRBJ2-4,TGTGCCAGTAGTATAGACAGGGACACCCGTTTCTTC,CASSIDRDTRFF
.,TRBV10-2,.,TRBJ2-2,TGCGCCAGCAGTGAAATATATAAGAACACCGGGGAGCTGTTTTTT,CASSEIYKNTGELFF
.,TRBV6-5,.,TRBJ1-4,TGTGCCAGCAGTTACTCAGCGACAGGATTAAATGAAAAACTGTTTTTT,CASSYSATGLNEKLFF
.,TRBV6-5,.,TRBJ2-6,TGTGCCAGCAGCCGACCGGGCACTGGGGCCAACGTCCTGACTTTC,CASSRPGTGANVLTF
TRBD1,TRBV19,once,TRBJ2-1,TGTGCCAGTAGTACGGGACAGTACAATGAGCAGTTCTTC,CASSTGQYNEQFF
TRBD1,TRBV5-1,.,TRBJ2-7,TGCGCCAGCAGCCGACAGGGCTCCTACGAGCAGTACTTC,CASSRQGSYEQYF